Listed below are T cell receptor beta chains from one sample, sequenced in a study of blood T cell repertoires in COVID-19. Profiled with immunoSEQ multiplex PCR; TCRdb holds only in-frame clones, not every one. The sample records about 220,000 clones, around 85% being singletons. Sequenced material: PBMCs or T cells enriched from blood (not recorded which). The source is a woman in her thirties or forties with acute COVID-19. CDR3s include the opening cysteine and the closing phenylalanine or tryptophan. A D gene is named only where the DNA matches it firmly. Clone sizes are given selectively: once, few, many, or a class where the clone is expanded.

D gene: NA; J gene: TRBJ1-5; V gene: TRBV11-2; CDR3 length: 15; clone size: NA; CDR3 protein: CASSLDFGGHQPQHF; CDR3 DNA: TGTGCCAGCAGCTTAGATTTTGGAGGGCATCAGCCCCAGCATTTT
D gene: TRBD1; J gene: TRBJ1-5; V gene: TRBV19; CDR3 length: 17; clone size: NA; CDR3 protein: CASSMYKQGATGPPQHF; CDR3 DNA: TGTGCCAGTAGTATGTATAAACAGGGGGCGACGGGGCCGCCCCAGCATTTT
D gene: NA; J gene: TRBJ1-2; V gene: TRBV30; CDR3 length: 14; clone size: NA; CDR3 protein: CAWVPLGGLDGYTF; CDR3 DNA: TGTGCCTGGGTCCCCCTCGGTGGTCTAGATGGCTACACCTTC
D gene: TRBD2; J gene: TRBJ2-1; V gene: TRBV28; CDR3 length: 14; clone size: NA; CDR3 protein: CASGVAGGPHEQFF; CDR3 DNA: TGTGCCAGTGGCGTAGCGGGAGGGCCTCATGAGCAGTTCTTC
D gene: NA; J gene: TRBJ2-3; V gene: TRBV14; CDR3 length: 15; clone size: NA; CDR3 protein: CASSQDRLAADTQYF; CDR3 DNA: TGTGCCAGCAGCCAAGATAGGTTGGCGGCAGATACGCAGTATTTT
D gene: TRBD1; J gene: TRBJ2-7; V gene: TRBV5-1; CDR3 length: 15; clone size: NA; CDR3 protein: CASSLRPGGQDEQYF; CDR3 DNA: TGCGCCAGCAGCTTGAGGCCAGGGGGCCAGGACGAGCAGTACTTC
D gene: NA; J gene: TRBJ1-1; V gene: TRBV7-8; CDR3 length: 14; clone size: NA; CDR3 protein: CASSKQGMNTEAFF; CDR3 DNA: TGTGCCAGCAGTAAACAGGGAATGAACACTGAAGCTTTCTTT
D gene: NA; J gene: TRBJ2-7; V gene: TRBV27; CDR3 length: 16; clone size: NA; CDR3 protein: CASSLSRLTSSYEQYF; CDR3 DNA: TGTGCCAGCAGTTTATCGAGACTAACCAGCTCCTACGAGCAGTACTTC
D gene: NA; J gene: TRBJ1-2; V gene: TRBV4-3; CDR3 length: 15; clone size: NA; CDR3 protein: CASSLRAGDNYGYTF; CDR3 DNA: TGCGCCAGCAGCCTAAGGGCAGGGGATAACTATGGCTACACCTTC
D gene: NA; J gene: TRBJ2-3; V gene: TRBV6-5; CDR3 length: 13; clone size: NA; CDR3 protein: CASSYNSWDTQYF; CDR3 DNA: TGTGCCAGCAGTTACAACTCCTGGGATACGCAGTATTTT
D gene: NA; J gene: TRBJ1-2; V gene: TRBV7-8; CDR3 length: 14; clone size: NA; CDR3 protein: CASSLDNPVYGYTF; CDR3 DNA: TGTGCCAGCAGCTTAGATAACCCAGTCTATGGCTACACCTTC
D gene: NA; J gene: TRBJ1-6; V gene: TRBV19; CDR3 length: 16; clone size: NA; CDR3 protein: CASSPRTSSYNSPLHF; CDR3 DNA: TGTGCCAGTAGCCCACGCACGAGCTCCTATAATTCACCCCTCCACTTT
D gene: NA; J gene: TRBJ2-1; V gene: TRBV7-2; CDR3 length: 16; clone size: NA; CDR3 protein: CASSLDPGLSYNEQFF; CDR3 DNA: TGTGCCAGCAGCTTAGACCCAGGCCTCTCCTACAATGAGCAGTTCTTC
D gene: NA; J gene: TRBJ2-5; V gene: TRBV5-1; CDR3 length: 11; clone size: NA; CDR3 protein: CASSLAETQYF; CDR3 DNA: TGCGCCAGCAGCTTGGCGGAGACCCAGTACTTC
D gene: NA; J gene: TRBJ1-5; V gene: TRBV5-5; CDR3 length: 15; clone size: NA; CDR3 protein: CASSGGSISNQPQHF; CDR3 DNA: TGTGCCAGCAGCGGGGGGAGTATCAGCAATCAGCCCCAGCATTTT
D gene: TRBD2; J gene: TRBJ2-7; V gene: TRBV5-1; CDR3 length: 14; clone size: few; CDR3 protein: CASSPGTSRSEQYF; CDR3 DNA: TGCGCCAGCAGCCCCGGGACTAGCAGGTCCGAGCAGTACTTC
D gene: NA; J gene: TRBJ2-1; V gene: TRBV24-1; CDR3 length: 19; clone size: NA; CDR3 protein: CATSDFRTGREGRSNEQFF; CDR3 DNA: TGTGCCACCAGTGATTTCCGGACAGGGCGGGAGGGCCGGTCGAATGAGCAGTTCTTC
D gene: TRBD1; J gene: TRBJ1-4; V gene: TRBV3-1/TRBV3-2; CDR3 length: 16; clone size: NA; CDR3 protein: CASSQVVGQVNEKLFF; CDR3 DNA: TGTGCCAGCAGCCAAGTAGTGGGACAGGTTAATGAAAAACTGTTTTTT
D gene: TRBD1; J gene: TRBJ1-2; V gene: TRBV6-5; CDR3 length: 15; clone size: NA; CDR3 protein: CASSTTGQLNYGYTF; CDR3 DNA: TGTGCCAGCAGTACTACGGGACAGCTTAACTATGGCTACACCTTC
D gene: NA; J gene: TRBJ2-3; V gene: TRBV5-1; CDR3 length: 14; clone size: NA; CDR3 protein: CASSLQTGIDTQYF; CDR3 DNA: TGCGCCAGCAGCTTGCAGACAGGCATAGATACGCAGTATTTT
D gene: TRBD1; J gene: TRBJ2-2; V gene: TRBV19; CDR3 length: 15; clone size: few; CDR3 protein: CASSFRDRATGELFF; CDR3 DNA: TGTGCCAGTAGTTTCCGGGACAGGGCTACCGGGGAGCTGTTTTTT
D gene: TRBD1; J gene: TRBJ1-6; V gene: TRBV5-5; CDR3 length: 15; clone size: NA; CDR3 protein: CASSFRTGNNSPLHF; CDR3 DNA: TGTGCCAGCAGCTTCAGGACAGGGAATAATTCACCCCTCCACTTT
D gene: NA; J gene: TRBJ2-7; V gene: TRBV24-1; CDR3 length: 13; clone size: NA; CDR3 protein: CATSDHRVYEQYF; CDR3 DNA: TGTGCCACCAGTGATCACAGGGTTTACGAGCAGTACTTC
D gene: TRBD2; J gene: TRBJ2-5; V gene: TRBV7-2; CDR3 length: 16; clone size: NA; CDR3 protein: CASSWGLAAFQETQYF; CDR3 DNA: TGTGCCAGCAGCTGGGGACTAGCGGCTTTCCAAGAGACCCAGTACTTC
D gene: TRBD1; J gene: TRBJ1-4; V gene: TRBV27; CDR3 length: 16; clone size: NA; CDR3 protein: CANPGTAPSLNEKLFF; CDR3 DNA: TGTGCCAACCCGGGGACAGCCCCTTCTCTTAATGAAAAACTGTTTTTT
D gene: TRBD1; J gene: TRBJ1-2; V gene: TRBV5-1; CDR3 length: 15; clone size: NA; CDR3 protein: CASSTRDRDPYGYTF; CDR3 DNA: TGCGCCAGCAGCACCCGGGACAGGGATCCCTATGGCTACACCTTC
D gene: TRBD1; J gene: TRBJ1-5; V gene: TRBV6-1; CDR3 length: 15; clone size: NA; CDR3 protein: CASSEDRGHHQPQHF; CDR3 DNA: TGTGCCAGCAGTGAGGACAGGGGGCATCATCAGCCCCAGCATTTT
D gene: NA; J gene: TRBJ1-5; V gene: TRBV5-5; CDR3 length: 14; clone size: NA; CDR3 protein: CASSLDRDGQPQHF; CDR3 DNA: TGTGCCAGCAGCTTGGACAGGGATGGCCAGCCCCAGCATTTT
D gene: NA; J gene: TRBJ2-3; V gene: TRBV5-6; CDR3 length: 15; clone size: NA; CDR3 protein: CASSLILTSTDTQYF; CDR3 DNA: TGTGCCAGCAGCTTGATCCTTACTAGCACAGATACGCAGTATTTT
D gene: NA; J gene: TRBJ2-7; V gene: TRBV30; CDR3 length: 12; clone size: NA; CDR3 protein: CAWSGGVYEQYF; CDR3 DNA: TGTGCCTGGAGTGGGGGAGTCTACGAGCAGTACTTC
D gene: TRBD2; J gene: TRBJ2-3; V gene: TRBV19; CDR3 length: 17; clone size: NA; CDR3 protein: CASNLAGGPGSTDTQYF; CDR3 DNA: TGTGCCAGTAATCTTGCGGGAGGGCCGGGTAGCACAGATACGCAGTATTTT
D gene: NA; J gene: TRBJ2-1; V gene: TRBV3-1/TRBV3-2; CDR3 length: 15; clone size: once; CDR3 protein: CASSTGVSSYNEQFF; CDR3 DNA: TGTGCCAGCAGCACCGGGGTCAGCTCCTACAATGAGCAGTTCTTC
D gene: NA; J gene: TRBJ1-2; V gene: TRBV18; CDR3 length: 13; clone size: NA; CDR3 protein: CASSVKESYGYTF; CDR3 DNA: TGTGCCAGCTCGGTTAAAGAGAGCTATGGCTACACCTTC
D gene: NA; J gene: TRBJ1-2; V gene: TRBV7-3; CDR3 length: 13; clone size: NA; CDR3 protein: CASSAQANYGYTF; CDR3 DNA: TGTGCCAGCAGCGCCCAGGCTAATTATGGCTACACCTTC
D gene: TRBD1; J gene: TRBJ2-6; V gene: TRBV5-3; CDR3 length: 17; clone size: NA; CDR3 protein: CARLGGTGFSGANVLTF; CDR3 DNA: TGTGCCAGATTAGGTGGGACAGGCTTCTCTGGGGCCAACGTCCTGACTTTC
D gene: NA; J gene: TRBJ2-2; V gene: TRBV12-3/TRBV12-4; CDR3 length: 12; clone size: many; CDR3 protein: CASSGGTGELFF; CDR3 DNA: TGTGCCAGCAGCGGGGGTACCGGGGAGCTGTTTTTT
D gene: TRBD1; J gene: TRBJ2-7; V gene: TRBV18; CDR3 length: 13; clone size: NA; CDR3 protein: CASSRDSSYEQYF; CDR3 DNA: TGTGCCAGCTCTCGGGACAGCTCCTACGAGCAGTACTTC
D gene: TRBD2; J gene: TRBJ2-7; V gene: TRBV5-1; CDR3 length: 13; clone size: NA; CDR3 protein: CASSSSGRVEQYF; CDR3 DNA: TGCGCCAGCAGTAGTAGCGGGAGAGTTGAGCAGTACTTC
D gene: TRBD2; J gene: TRBJ2-2; V gene: TRBV5-5; CDR3 length: 14; clone size: NA; CDR3 protein: CASSRTSGVGELFF; CDR3 DNA: TGTGCCAGCAGCCGGACTAGCGGGGTGGGGGAGCTGTTTTTT
D gene: NA; J gene: TRBJ1-6; V gene: TRBV19; CDR3 length: 14; clone size: NA; CDR3 protein: CATSPRGINSPLHF; CDR3 DNA: TGTGCCACCTCCCCCCGGGGGATTAATTCACCCCTCCACTTT
D gene: NA; J gene: TRBJ1-2; V gene: TRBV18; CDR3 length: 17; clone size: NA; CDR3 protein: CASSPTNLGRRNYGYTF; CDR3 DNA: TGTGCCAGCTCACCAACGAATCTTGGGAGGAGAAACTATGGCTACACCTTC
D gene: NA; J gene: TRBJ2-2; V gene: TRBV5-1; CDR3 length: 13; clone size: NA; CDR3 protein: CASRPDQAGELFF; CDR3 DNA: TGCGCCAGCAGACCTGACCAGGCCGGGGAGCTGTTTTTT
D gene: NA; J gene: TRBJ2-5; V gene: TRBV19; CDR3 length: 13; clone size: NA; CDR3 protein: CASSSRGEETQYF; CDR3 DNA: TGTGCCAGTAGTTCTAGGGGTGAAGAGACCCAGTACTTC
D gene: TRBD2; J gene: TRBJ2-7; V gene: TRBV27; CDR3 length: 14; clone size: NA; CDR3 protein: CASSSGTRIHEQYF; CDR3 DNA: TGTGCCAGCAGTTCCGGGACTAGAATCCACGAGCAGTACTTC
D gene: NA; J gene: TRBJ1-1; V gene: TRBV27; CDR3 length: 13; clone size: NA; CDR3 protein: CASSFGGSSEAFF; CDR3 DNA: TGTGCCAGCAGTTTTGGAGGGTCCAGTGAAGCTTTCTTT
D gene: TRBD2; J gene: TRBJ2-2; V gene: TRBV18; CDR3 length: 17; clone size: NA; CDR3 protein: CASSRREGRTNTGELFF; CDR3 DNA: TGTGCCAGCTCACGACGGGAGGGCCGGACGAACACCGGGGAGCTGTTTTTT
D gene: NA; J gene: TRBJ2-7; V gene: TRBV5-6; CDR3 length: 12; clone size: few; CDR3 protein: CASSSQGREQYF; CDR3 DNA: TGTGCCAGCAGCTCCCAGGGTCGGGAGCAGTACTTC
D gene: TRBD2; J gene: TRBJ2-5; V gene: TRBV3-1/TRBV3-2; CDR3 length: 14; clone size: NA; CDR3 protein: CASSSWTSWGTQYF; CDR3 DNA: TGTGCCAGCAGCTCCTGGACTAGTTGGGGGACCCAGTACTTC
D gene: NA; J gene: TRBJ1-6; V gene: TRBV30; CDR3 length: 13; clone size: few; CDR3 protein: CAWSDKGTGTLHF; CDR3 DNA: TGTGCCTGGAGTGATAAAGGGACTGGCACCCTCCACTTT
D gene: TRBD2; J gene: TRBJ2-3; V gene: TRBV7-9; CDR3 length: 16; clone size: NA; CDR3 protein: CASSYGTSGSTDTQYF; CDR3 DNA: TGTGCCAGCAGCTATGGGACTAGCGGTAGCACAGATACGCAGTATTTT
D gene: NA; J gene: TRBJ1-6; V gene: TRBV14; CDR3 length: 16; clone size: once; CDR3 protein: CASSPQTGSYNSPLHF; CDR3 DNA: TGTGCCAGCAGCCCACAGACAGGCTCCTATAATTCACCCCTCCACTTT
D gene: TRBD1; J gene: TRBJ1-1; V gene: TRBV2; CDR3 length: 14; clone size: NA; CDR3 protein: CASSEHGTEDEAFF; CDR3 DNA: TGTGCCAGCAGTGAACATGGGACAGAAGATGAAGCTTTCTTT
D gene: NA; J gene: TRBJ2-2; V gene: TRBV18; CDR3 length: 14; clone size: NA; CDR3 protein: CASSPSEYTGELFF; CDR3 DNA: TGTGCCAGCTCACCTAGCGAGTACACCGGGGAGCTGTTTTTT